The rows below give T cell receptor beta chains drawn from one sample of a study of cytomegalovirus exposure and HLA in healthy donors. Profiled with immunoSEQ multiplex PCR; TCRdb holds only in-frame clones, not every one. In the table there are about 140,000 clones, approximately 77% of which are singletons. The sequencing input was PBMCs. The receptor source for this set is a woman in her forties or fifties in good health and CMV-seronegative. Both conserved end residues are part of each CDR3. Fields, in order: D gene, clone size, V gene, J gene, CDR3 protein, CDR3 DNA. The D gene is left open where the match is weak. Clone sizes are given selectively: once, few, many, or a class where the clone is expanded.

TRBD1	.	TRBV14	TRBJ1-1	CASSLRPGQGNTEAFF	TGTGCCAGCAGCCTTAGGCCCGGACAGGGTAACACTGAAGCTTTCTTT
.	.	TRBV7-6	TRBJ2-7	CASSLGTGQGYEQYF	TGTGCCAGCAGCTTAGGTACAGGGCAGGGTTACGAGCAGTACTTC
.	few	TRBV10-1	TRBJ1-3	CASSESIRGPATIYF	TGCGCCAGCAGTGAGTCGATCAGGGGTCCAGCCACCATATATTTT
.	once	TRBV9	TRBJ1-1	CASSAESNPQVWMNTEAFF	TGTGCCAGCAGCGCTGAGTCTAACCCACAGGTCTGGATGAACACTGAAGCTTTCTTT
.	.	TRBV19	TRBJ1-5	CASSMAARQAIGPYSNQPQHF	TGTGCCAGTAGTATGGCCGCTCGACAGGCAATAGGCCCTTATAGCAATCAGCCCCAGCATTTT
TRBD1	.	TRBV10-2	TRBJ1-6	CASAQGVSSYNSPLHF	TGCGCCAGCGCACAGGGGGTCTCCTCCTATAATTCACCCCTCCACTTT
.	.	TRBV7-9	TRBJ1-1	CASSLGGLNTEAFF	TGTGCCAGCAGCTTAGGGGGCCTGAACACTGAAGCTTTCTTT
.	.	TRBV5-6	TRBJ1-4	CASRLGGGGPFGEKLFF	TGTGCCAGCAGATTGGGGGGCGGAGGGCCCTTCGGTGAAAAACTGTTTTTT
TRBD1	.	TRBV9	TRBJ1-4	CASSDRDSRNEKLFF	TGTGCCAGCAGCGACCGGGACAGCCGGAATGAAAAACTGTTTTTT
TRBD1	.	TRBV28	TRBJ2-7	CASRPDRTHPQYF	TGTGCCAGCAGACCGGACAGGACCCACCCGCAGTACTTC
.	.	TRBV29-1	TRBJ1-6	CSVAGSDNSPLHF	TGCAGCGTAGCCGGCAGCGATAATTCACCCCTCCACTTT
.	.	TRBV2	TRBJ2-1	CASSLEGKSYNEQFF	TGTGCCAGCAGTCTGGAGGGAAAGTCCTACAATGAGCAGTTCTTC
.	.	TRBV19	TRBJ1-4	CACSGGVREKLFF	TGTGCCTGCAGCGGGGGGGTTCGCGAAAAACTGTTTTTT
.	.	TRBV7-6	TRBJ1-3	CASSLGGSSGNTIYF	TGTGCCAGCAGCTTAGGAGGCAGCTCTGGAAACACCATATATTTT
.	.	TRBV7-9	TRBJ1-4	CASSSLRHPEKLFF	TGTGCCAGCAGCTCGCTCAGGCACCCAGAAAAACTGTTTTTT
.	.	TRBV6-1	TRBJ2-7	CASSEGAANPYEQYF	TGTGCCAGCAGTGAAGGGGCTGCTAACCCTTACGAGCAGTACTTC
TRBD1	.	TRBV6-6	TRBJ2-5	CASSFPPGQGPQTQYF	TGTGCCAGCAGCTTTCCACCGGGACAGGGGCCTCAGACCCAGTACTTC
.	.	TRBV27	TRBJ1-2	CASSSRQASNYGYTF	TGTGCCAGCAGTTCGCGACAGGCCTCTAACTATGGCTACACCTTC
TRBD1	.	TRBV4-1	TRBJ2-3	CASSPTGSADTQYF	TGCGCCAGCAGCCCGACAGGGTCGGCCGATACGCAGTATTTT
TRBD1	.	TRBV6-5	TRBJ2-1	CASSYNQGASYEQFF	TGTGCCAGCAGTTACAATCAGGGGGCTAGCTATGAGCAGTTCTTC
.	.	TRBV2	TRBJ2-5	CASKRETQETQYF	TGTGCCAGCAAGAGGGAGACCCAAGAGACCCAGTACTTC
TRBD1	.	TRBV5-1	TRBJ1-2	CASRHNGLQGIVYGYTF	TGCGCCAGCAGACACAATGGCCTACAGGGGATTGTATATGGCTACACCTTC
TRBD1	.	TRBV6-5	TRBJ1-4	CASSAYRGADEKLFF	TGTGCCAGCAGTGCGTACAGGGGGGCTGATGAAAAACTGTTTTTT
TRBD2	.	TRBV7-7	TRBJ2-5	CASSFLAGGLETQYF	TGTGCTAGCAGCTTTCTAGCGGGGGGGCTGGAGACCCAGTACTTC
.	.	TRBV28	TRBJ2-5	CASSLLRETQYF	TGTGCCAGCAGTTTATTGAGAGAGACCCAGTACTTC
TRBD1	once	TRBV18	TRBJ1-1	CASSGTGGGTEAFF	TGTGCCAGCTCAGGCACAGGGGGTGGAACTGAAGCTTTCTTT
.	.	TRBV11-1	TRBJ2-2	CASSPGHQGNTGELFF	TGTGCCAGCAGCCCGGGACACCAAGGGAACACCGGGGAGCTGTTTTTT
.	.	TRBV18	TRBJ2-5	CASSPTDRLETQYF	TGTGCCAGCTCACCTACAGACAGATTAGAGACCCAGTACTTC
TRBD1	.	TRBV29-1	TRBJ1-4	CSARTGGNEKLFF	TGCAGCGCTCGGACAGGGGGCAATGAAAAACTGTTTTTT
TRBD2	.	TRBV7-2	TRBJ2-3	CASLLSGGGTDTQYF	TGTGCCAGCTTGCTGAGCGGGGGAGGCACAGATACGCAGTATTTT
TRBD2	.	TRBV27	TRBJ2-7	CASSSGGPYEQYF	TGTGCCAGCAGTAGCGGGGGGCCTTACGAGCAGTACTTC
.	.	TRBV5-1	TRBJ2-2	CASSSLLGGNTGELFF	TGCGCCAGCAGCTCCCTTTTAGGGGGGAACACCGGGGAGCTGTTTTTT
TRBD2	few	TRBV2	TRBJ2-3	CASRVLAGADTQYF	TGTGCCAGCAGGGTACTAGCGGGGGCAGATACGCAGTATTTT
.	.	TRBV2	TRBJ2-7	CASTAGNTYEQYF	TGTGCCAGCACCGCAGGGAACACCTACGAGCAGTACTTC
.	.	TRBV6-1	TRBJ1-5	CASSATGNSNQPQHF	TGTGCCAGCAGTGCAACAGGAAATAGCAATCAGCCCCAGCATTTT
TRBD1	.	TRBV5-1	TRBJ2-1	CASSPQGAPYNEQFF	TGCGCCAGCAGCCCTCAGGGGGCGCCTTACAATGAGCAGTTCTTC
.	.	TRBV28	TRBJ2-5	CASSPSWDGEQYF	TGTGCCAGCAGCCCTAGCTGGGATGGGGAGCAGTACTTC
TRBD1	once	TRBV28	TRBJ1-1	CASSFSWADRGDTEAFF	TGTGCCAGCAGTTTTTCCTGGGCGGACAGGGGGGACACTGAAGCTTTCTTT
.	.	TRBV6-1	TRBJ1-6	CASTGGDYNSPLHF	TGTGCCAGCACTGGGGGCGACTATAATTCACCCCTCCACTTT
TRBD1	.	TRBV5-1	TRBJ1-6	CASRGQGGNSPLHF	TGCGCCAGCAGGGGACAGGGCGGAAATTCACCCCTCCACTTT
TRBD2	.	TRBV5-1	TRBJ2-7	CASSLGWPASGRMPYEQYF	TGCGCCAGCAGCTTGGGTTGGCCTGCTAGCGGGCGAATGCCCTACGAGCAGTACTTC
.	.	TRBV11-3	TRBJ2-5	CASSYGSLETQYF	TGTGCCAGCAGCTACGGTAGCTTGGAGACCCAGTACTTC
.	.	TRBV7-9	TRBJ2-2	CASSSLREELFF	TGTGCCAGCAGCTCCCTCAGGGAGGAGCTGTTTTTT
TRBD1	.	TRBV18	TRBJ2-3	CASSPGQGQGDTQYF	TGTGCCAGCTCACCCGGACAGGGACAGGGAGATACGCAGTATTTT
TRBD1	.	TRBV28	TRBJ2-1	CASSGGQGANEQFF	TGTGCCAGCAGTGGGGGACAGGGGGCCAATGAGCAGTTCTTC
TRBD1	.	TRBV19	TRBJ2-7	CASSSGTGLHEQYF	TGTGCCAGTAGCTCGGGGACAGGGCTCCACGAGCAGTACTTC
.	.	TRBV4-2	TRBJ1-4	CASSQDSRGLFF	TGTGCCAGCAGCCAAGATTCACGGGGACTGTTTTTT
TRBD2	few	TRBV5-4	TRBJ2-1	CASSLGGGGSYNEQFF	TGTGCCAGCAGCTTGGGCGGGGGGGGATCCTACAATGAGCAGTTCTTC
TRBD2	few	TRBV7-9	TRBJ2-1	CASRLAGGLHNEQFF	TGTGCCAGCAGATTAGCGGGGGGGCTCCACAATGAGCAGTTCTTC
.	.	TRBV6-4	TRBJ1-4	CASSVEVSEKLFF	TGTGCCAGCAGTGTGGAGGTTTCTGAAAAACTGTTTTTT
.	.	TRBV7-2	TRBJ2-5	CASSLVGDRQETQYF	TGTGCCAGCAGCTTAGTGGGAGATCGGCAAGAGACCCAGTACTTC
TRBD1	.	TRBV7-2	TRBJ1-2	CASSLPNRGNNYGYTF	TGTGCCAGCAGCTTACCCAACAGGGGTAATAACTATGGCTACACCTTC
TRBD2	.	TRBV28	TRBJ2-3	CASKRGGLYF	TGTGCCAGCAAACGGGGGGGCCTGTATTTT
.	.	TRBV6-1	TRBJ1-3	CASSRDIIPGNTIYF	TGTGCCAGCAGCCGGGACATAATCCCTGGAAACACCATATATTTT
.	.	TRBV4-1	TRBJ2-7	CASSQERDSYEQYF	TGCGCCAGCAGCCAAGAGCGGGACTCCTACGAGCAGTACTTC
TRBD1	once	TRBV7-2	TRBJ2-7	CASSLGQGFNEQYF	TGTGCCAGCAGCTTGGGACAGGGGTTTAACGAGCAGTACTTC
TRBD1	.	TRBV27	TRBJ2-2	CASSFPTGQGTGELFF	TGTGCCAGCAGTTTCCCCACCGGACAGGGTACCGGGGAGCTGTTTTTT
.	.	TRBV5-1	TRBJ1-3	CASRLQGSVAGNTIYF	TGCGCCAGCAGACTGCAGGGGAGTGTGGCTGGAAACACCATATATTTT
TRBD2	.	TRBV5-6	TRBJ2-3	CASSQTSGRTDTQYF	TGTGCCAGCAGCCAAACTAGCGGCCGCACAGATACGCAGTATTTT
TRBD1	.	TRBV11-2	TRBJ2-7	CASSSTGGSYEQYF	TGTGCCAGCAGCTCAACAGGGGGAAGCTACGAGCAGTACTTC